This TCR beta chain came from a study of T-cell reconstitution after alpha-beta-depleted transplantation in children. Study-level results: Most T-cell counts and diversity one year after the transplant came from T cells that were newly produced. Where alpha-beta T cells came from about two months after transplant was reportedly several hundred expanded graft clones.

Of note for this clonotype: Its target is unknown.

Unique molecular identifiers featured in how the TCRbeta library was prepared. TCRdb itself ran the PCR reads through MiXCR, one entry per CDR3 protein. There are approximately 800,000 distinct CDR3 sequences in the sample; 15% to 20% occur only once, and around 4.5% lies in the top ten. The CDR3 sequence is 15 residues long. Germline V gene sequence: CDR1 DFQATT, CDR2 SNEGSKA (reference sequence). V lost 5 bases, J lost 5 bases, and 11 bases stayed unmatched. This clonotype was obtained from a male patient younger than 18 who had a stem cell transplant for acute lymphoblastic leukemia, so the T cells may come from the graft donor. This material consisted of PBMCs, mostly from graft donor cells, taken 360 days after TCRalphabeta/CD19-depleted stem cell transplant. This rearrangement joins TRBV20-1 to TRBJ2-5, with 10 bases matching TRBD2. The chain's CDR3 is CSALKGGTSEETQYF. The CDR3 coding sequence is TGCAGTGCTCTAAAGGGGGGGACTAGCGAGGAGACCCAGTACTTC.